This is a list of T cell receptor beta chains from one sample in a study of T cell responses to AZD1222 COVID-19 vaccine. Sequencing used immunoSEQ multiplex PCR; TCRdb keeps in-frame clones, though not all of them. The data show approximately 80,000 clones, with 85% to 90% seen just once and more than 5% held by the top ten. Here the sequenced sample was peripheral blood, taken on day 0 of AZD1222 vaccination. The source of these receptors is an adult in good health. The CDR3 runs from the conserved cysteine through the conserved F or W. A D gene is named only where the DNA matches it firmly. Expanded clones are given a class, and other clones once, few, many or no size at all.

v_gene	abundance	j_gene	d_gene	CDR3aa	CDR3nt
TRBV19	NA	TRBJ2-1	NA	CASSILSTPSYNEQFF	TGTGCCAGTAGTATTTTGTCCACCCCTTCCTACAATGAGCAGTTCTTC
TRBV19	NA	TRBJ2-7	TRBD2	CASSIGAGEHYEQYF	TGTGCCAGTAGTATCGGAGCGGGGGAGCATTACGAGCAGTACTTC
TRBV12-3/TRBV12-4	NA	TRBJ1-2	NA	CASSFGTSYGYTF	TGTGCCAGCAGTTTCGGGACTTCTTATGGCTACACCTTC
TRBV19	NA	TRBJ1-4	NA	CASSIVGGTNEKLFF	TGTGCCAGTAGTATAGTTGGAGGAACTAATGAAAAACTGTTTTTT
TRBV24-1	once	TRBJ2-1	TRBD2	CATSDIGTSGGRNEQFF	TGTGCCACCAGTGATATAGGGACTAGCGGGGGCCGCAATGAGCAGTTCTTC
TRBV18	NA	TRBJ2-7	NA	CASSRDSRYEQYF	TGTGCCAGCTCCCGCGACAGCCGTTACGAGCAGTACTTC
TRBV28	NA	TRBJ2-7	TRBD1	CASSLGGTGIGSYEQYF	TGTGCCAGCAGTTTAGGAGGGACAGGGATTGGCTCCTACGAGCAGTACTTC
TRBV2	NA	TRBJ2-3	TRBD2	CASNSGGASDTQYF	TGTGCCAGCAACAGCGGGGGGGCCTCAGATACGCAGTATTTT
TRBV10-3	NA	TRBJ2-1	TRBD2	CAVGGADEQFF	TGTGCCGTCGGGGGGGCCGATGAGCAGTTCTTC
TRBV10-1	many	TRBJ1-1	NA	CASSRGSSEAFF	TGCGCCAGCAGCCGAGGAAGTTCTGAAGCTTTCTTT
TRBV9	NA	TRBJ1-2	TRBD1	CASSATGGHGYTF	TGTGCCAGCAGCGCTACAGGGGGCCATGGCTACACCTTC
TRBV14	NA	TRBJ2-5	NA	CASSLGTLQETQYF	TGTGCCAGCAGCCTAGGGACTCTACAGGAGACCCAGTACTTC
TRBV7-9	NA	TRBJ2-5	TRBD2	CASSLPRGGRETQYF	TGTGCCAGCAGTCTCCCCCGCGGGGGGCGAGAGACCCAGTACTTC
TRBV7-9	NA	TRBJ1-2	NA	CASSLEGGYGYTF	TGTGCCAGCAGCTTAGAGGGGGGCTATGGCTACACCTTC
TRBV5-4	few	TRBJ1-2	NA	CASSPASYYGYTF	TGTGCCAGCAGCCCCGCCTCGTACTATGGCTACACCTTC
TRBV4-3	NA	TRBJ1-2	NA	CASSQDRRDGGGYTF	TGCGCCAGCAGCCAAGATAGGAGGGACGGAGGGGGCTACACCTTC
TRBV10-1	NA	TRBJ1-6	NA	CASTRTVTYNSPLHF	TGCGCCAGCACACGGACAGTCACCTATAATTCACCCCTCCACTTT
TRBV5-4	NA	TRBJ1-2	NA	CASSSRGREWGYTF	TGTGCCAGCAGCTCCCGCGGGAGAGAGTGGGGCTACACCTTC
TRBV5-6	NA	TRBJ1-5	NA	CASSLAGGYSNQPQHF	TGTGCCAGCAGCTTGGCCGGGGGGTATAGCAATCAGCCCCAGCATTTT
TRBV9	NA	TRBJ1-1	NA	CASRGGNTEAFF	TGTGCCAGCCGGGGGGGGAACACTGAAGCTTTCTTT
TRBV3-1/TRBV3-2	NA	TRBJ1-6	NA	CASSQVAQNNSPLHF	TGTGCCAGCAGCCAAGTCGCCCAGAATAATTCACCCCTCCACTTT
TRBV29-1	NA	TRBJ2-7	TRBD1	CSGGTGPPSYEQYF	TGCAGCGGGGGGACAGGCCCCCCTTCCTACGAGCAGTACTTC
TRBV28	NA	TRBJ2-7	TRBD1	CASGLRDRGSYGQYF	TGTGCCAGCGGACTCCGAGACAGGGGCTCATACGGGCAGTACTTC
TRBV4-1	NA	TRBJ1-5	NA	CASSQENNQPQHF	TGCGCCAGCAGCCAGGAGAATAATCAGCCCCAGCATTTT
TRBV5-8	NA	TRBJ1-2	TRBD1	CASSSGTGDMYGYTF	TGTGCCAGCAGCTCCGGGACAGGGGATATGTATGGCTACACCTTC
TRBV28	NA	TRBJ1-3	NA	CASNRRNSGNTIYF	TGTGCCAGCAATAGGCGTAACTCTGGAAACACCATATATTTT
TRBV6-6	NA	TRBJ1-1	NA	CASSYMSTGKDTEAFF	TGTGCCAGCAGTTACATGTCGACAGGTAAAGACACTGAAGCTTTCTTT
TRBV7-9	NA	TRBJ1-6	TRBD1	CASSPRGDRARSPLHF	TGTGCCAGCAGCCCAAGGGGGGACAGGGCTCGCTCACCCCTCCACTTT
TRBV5-1	NA	TRBJ1-1	NA	CASSLDGGTEAFF	TGCGCCAGCAGCTTGGACGGGGGCACTGAAGCTTTCTTT
TRBV24-1	once	TRBJ2-2	NA	CATRGLYGELFF	TGTGCCACCAGGGGACTTTACGGGGAGCTGTTTTTT
TRBV24-1	once	TRBJ2-5	NA	CATSDLLEGDRETQYF	TGTGCCACCAGTGATTTATTGGAAGGTGACCGGGAGACCCAGTACTTC
TRBV14	NA	TRBJ1-6	NA	CASSQDLPSPLHF	TGTGCCAGCAGCCAAGATCTCCCTTCACCCCTCCACTTT
TRBV15	once	TRBJ2-5	NA	CATSRNKEGTQYF	TGTGCCACCAGCAGAAACAAGGAGGGAACCCAGTACTTC
TRBV6-1	NA	TRBJ2-2	NA	CASSESWTPNTGELFF	TGTGCCAGCAGTGAGAGTTGGACGCCGAACACCGGGGAGCTGTTTTTT
TRBV13	once	TRBJ1-1	NA	CASSARLSRATEAFF	TGTGCCAGCAGCGCCCGATTAAGTAGAGCCACTGAAGCTTTCTTT
TRBV27	NA	TRBJ1-5	NA	CASSTTGTGFNQPQHF	TGTGCCAGCTCGACTACCGGGACGGGTTTCAATCAGCCCCAGCATTTT
TRBV6-5	NA	TRBJ1-5	NA	CASSYSRRGNQPQHF	TGTGCCAGCAGTTACTCGCGCAGGGGCAATCAGCCCCAGCATTTT
TRBV4-3	NA	TRBJ1-1	TRBD1	CASSQGQGAEAFF	TGCGCCAGCAGCCAGGGACAGGGCGCTGAAGCTTTCTTT
TRBV7-9	NA	TRBJ1-1	NA	CASSLAVGLNTEAFF	TGTGCCAGCAGCTTAGCGGTCGGATTGAACACTGAAGCTTTCTTT
TRBV18	once	TRBJ1-2	NA	CASSTENRNYGYTF	TGTGCCAGCTCCACCGAAAACAGGAACTATGGCTACACCTTC
TRBV6-5	NA	TRBJ1-2	NA	CASSHRGAANYGYTF	TGTGCCAGCAGTCACCGCGGGGCTGCTAACTATGGCTACACCTTC
TRBV11-3	NA	TRBJ1-1	NA	CASSRPVGKNTEAFF	TGTGCCAGCAGCCGACCGGTGGGAAAGAACACTGAAGCTTTCTTT
TRBV6-2/TRBV6-3	NA	TRBJ1-1	TRBD1	CASSSGQGNTEAFF	TGTGCCAGCAGTTCGGGACAGGGGAACACTGAAGCTTTCTTT
TRBV5-1	NA	TRBJ1-5	NA	CASSLVVGQPQHF	TGCGCCAGCAGCTTGGTAGTGGGTCAGCCCCAGCATTTT
TRBV28	NA	TRBJ2-3	TRBD2	CASRSSGVTDTQYF	TGTGCCAGCAGAAGTAGCGGGGTCACAGATACGCAGTATTTT
TRBV7-9	NA	TRBJ1-2	NA	CASSLQVSGDGYTF	TGTGCCAGCAGCTTACAAGTTTCCGGGGACGGCTACACCTTC
TRBV2	NA	TRBJ2-7	TRBD2	CASTAEAGGPYEQYF	TGTGCCAGCACTGCTGAAGCGGGGGGACCCTACGAGCAGTACTTC
TRBV15	few	TRBJ1-2	NA	CATSEKQGQNLNYGYTF	TGTGCCACCAGCGAAAAGCAGGGGCAGAATCTAAACTATGGCTACACCTTC
TRBV18	NA	TRBJ1-5	TRBD1	CASTDRGAGQPQHF	TGTGCCAGTACGGACAGGGGGGCAGGTCAGCCCCAGCATTTT
TRBV5-1	NA	TRBJ2-2	NA	CASSSGTARAGELFF	TGCGCCAGCAGCTCTGGGACTGCAAGGGCCGGGGAGCTGTTTTTT
TRBV2	NA	TRBJ1-2	NA	CASSPAGVYGYGYTF	TGTGCCAGCAGTCCTGCTGGAGTTTATGGCTATGGCTACACCTTC
TRBV5-1	NA	TRBJ1-1	NA	CASSPNFGGIHEAFF	TGCGCCAGCAGCCCAAACTTTGGCGGTATTCATGAAGCTTTCTTT
TRBV2	NA	TRBJ1-6	TRBD1	CASSEEGTGPNSPLHF	TGTGCCAGCAGTGAAGAGGGGACAGGGCCTAATTCACCCCTCCACTTT
TRBV19	NA	TRBJ1-2	NA	CASSSQSPSGYTF	TGTGCCAGTAGTAGTCAGAGCCCCTCTGGCTACACCTTC
TRBV7-2	NA	TRBJ2-2	NA	CASSPPLDRTGELFF	TGTGCCAGCAGCCCGCCCCTAGACAGGACCGGGGAGCTGTTTTTT
TRBV27	NA	TRBJ2-1	NA	CASRPLVGPNEQFF	TGTGCCAGTCGCCCCCTGGTGGGCCCCAATGAGCAGTTCTTC
TRBV5-1	NA	TRBJ1-3	TRBD1	CASSNRDSLLLSGNTIYF	TGCGCCAGCAGCAACCGGGACAGCCTCCTCCTCTCTGGAAACACCATATATTTT
TRBV27	NA	TRBJ2-7	TRBD2	CASRSIGERGGEQYF	TGTGCCAGCAGGTCAATTGGAGAGCGGGGGGGCGAGCAGTACTTC
TRBV9	NA	TRBJ2-1	TRBD2	CASSVGEGWLAGNEQFF	TGTGCCAGCAGCGTAGGAGAGGGGTGGCTAGCGGGGAATGAGCAGTTCTTC
TRBV21-1	once	TRBJ1-5	NA	CASRSTGSRTERSDSNQPQHF	TGTGCCAGCAGATCAACTGGTTCGAGGACGGAGAGATCGGATAGCAATCAGCCCCAGCATTTT